One and the same sample provided the 2 T cell receptor beta chains below, sequenced in a study of blood T cell repertoires in COVID-19. Libraries were prepared by immunoSEQ multiplex PCR; TCRdb keeps only in-frame clonotypes and omits some of them. Altogether roughly 48,000 clones are present, approximately 89% being singletons, with the ten largest covering approximately 27%. Sample: peripheral blood. The receptors originated from an elderly woman with acute or convalescent COVID-19.

The chain employs TRBV11-2 and TRBJ1-6; 7 bases map to TRBD1. Germline CDR1 is SGHAT and CDR2 is FQNNGV. The CDR3 is made up of 15 amino acids. Unmatched junction bases numbered 1, after V lost 2 bases and J lost 3 bases. The CDR3 DNA reads TGTGCCAGCAGCTTACGGACAGGCTATAATTCACCCCTCCACTTT. Translating gives CASSLRTGYNSPLHF.

The chain joins TRBV18 to TRBJ1-1; tentative D call: TRBD1 (5 bases). Germline-derived CDR1 and CDR2 are KGHSH and LQKENI. V gave up 10 bases and J gave up 3 bases, with 15 bases separating them. CDR3 length: 13 amino acids. As DNA, the CDR3 is TGTGCCAATCAAGTGCGGGGGGACACTGAAGCTTTCTTT. The encoded protein is CANQVRGDTEAFF.